This TCR beta chain is drawn from a study of monozygotic twins with cystic fibrosis. Overall study: With about 15 PCR cycles, barcoded libraries came from around 2.9 micrograms of fragmented DNA.

Clones were sequenced by immunoSEQ multiplex PCR, and TCRdb holds only the in-frame ones, with some missing. The sample contains 8,000 to 10,000 clones, 91% of which appear only once. Findings and caveats of the study: Co-twins had the most similar V usage for 13 of 16 pairs, J for 8.

On this clone: Its target is not known.

The TCR was taken from a boy aged 2 to 9 with cystic fibrosis. The specimen sequenced was blood.

The chain's CDR3 is CASSLPRGRAEAFF. Here the CDR3 DNA reads TGCGCCAGCAGCCTCCCCCGGGGGAGGGCTGAAGCTTTCTTT. V and J are TRBV4-1 and TRBJ1-1, with D possibly being TRBD1 (5 bases). Germline CDR1 MGHRA, CDR2 YSYEKL. The CDR3 consists of 14 residues. V was shortened by 4 bases and J by 6 bases, with 15 bases between the two germline ends.